This T cell receptor (beta chain) was found in a study of T cells in Graves' hyperthyroidism and ophthalmopathy (dated by TCRdb to about 2019). Study-level background: Peripheral blood was sampled at the time of initial diagnosis, prior to any treatment. TCR V-J signatures able to tell the groups apart were searched for in a discovery cohort of 90 to 100 patients, of whom more than 40 had Graves' ophthalmopathy and about 60 had stable Graves' hyperthyroidism. Whether ophthalmopathy could be predicted prospectively was tested in an independent validation cohort made up of 18 hyperthyroidism patients plus 17 patients who later progressed to ophthalmopathy. For training and testing, the approximately 92 patients in the discovery cohort were randomly divided in a 7:3 ratio. Thyroid tissue and blood T-cell repertoires from six Graves' hyperthyroidism patients were also compared in the study. After blood sampling, hyperthyroidism patients were treated with methimazole at a starting dose of 30 mg daily, and ophthalmopathy patients were treated with high-dose intravenous methylprednisolone. The paper reports TCR Vbeta CDR3 sequencing of about 140 peripheral blood samples: under 45 ophthalmopathy, about 75 hyperthyroidism and approximately 17 progressor patients.

Beyond this particular receptor, the publication reports: No statistical method was used to set the sample size in advance, and investigators knew the group allocation. Most expanded thyroid clonotypes (frequency above 0.001) were also detected in blood, a finding suggesting that blood repertoires may reflect thyroid immune responses. In cross-validation, a model built on a 13 V-J signature told ophthalmopathy apart from stable hyperthyroidism with 87.88% sensitivity and approximately 81% specificity, and in testing the same model reached 80%/75%. In validation, the model predicted progression to ophthalmopathy with 60% to 71% sensitivity and 72.22% specificity, a median of 6.5 months before onset.

Amplification of TCR beta CDR3 regions was carried out from RNA transcripts. A first-round RT-PCR of the TCR CDR3 used the HTBI primer set with the Qiagen OneStep RT-PCR kit. A second multiplex PCR round built the libraries, followed by size selection and purification. Sequencing of the libraries was done on an Illumina HiSeq2000 using paired-end 100 bp reads. Processing in the source paper ran as follows. SOAPnuke was used to process the raw data, throwing out any read that contained adapters or uncalled bases, had a mean Phred below 15, or lacked an exact constant-primer or identifier match. COPE v1.2.5 was used to merge high-quality paired reads, and clonotypes were defined as unique nucleotide sequences. MiTCR v1.1 was used to align clonotypes to the IMGT TRBV, TRBD and TRBJ reference segments. The analysis was restricted to V-J combinations with a frequency above 0.0001, which together covered over 99% of the repertoires. The TCS score was defined as F50 (clonal expansion) divided by E x V (chaos), with BLOSUM62-based TCRdist calculated between CDR3 peptides within each V-J. Welch's t-statistics and random forest reduced some 510 V-J features to roughly 13, which were used in a naive Bayes classifier (R e1071). TCRdb reprocessed the public reads (quality trimming at Q25 with fastp, clone calling with MiXCR) and kept in-frame beta chains. Each CDR3 protein appears once, grouped with its most common genes and DNA. The V and J calls were determined by TCRdb, not by the authors. The sample data list roughly 580,000 distinct CDR3 sequences, and around 14% of these were observed just once. The top ten clonotypes cover about 5.8% of the sample.

V loses 8 bases, J loses 2 bases, and the germline ends lie 16 bases apart. Looking up the germline V gene yields CDR1 MGHRA and CDR2 YSYEKL. Inclusive of the bounding cysteine and phenylalanine, the CDR3 is 15 residues long. Just CDR3 DNA is preserved here, 45 bases in frame from base 1. Hyperthyroidism patients were newly diagnosed, with disease duration under 2 months, and aged 18 to 65 years. Exclusion was applied to patients with uncontrolled infections, other autoimmune diseases, pregnancy or lactation. Diagnoses were based on clinical symptoms, serum thyroxine and TRAb, thyroid ultrasound and orbital computed tomography. Blood from progressor patients was collected at the time of first diagnosis with hyperthyroidism, before any ophthalmopathy symptoms had appeared. Ficoll-Paque density gradient centrifugation was used to isolate PBMCs from about 9.4 ml of fresh peripheral blood. Progressor patients were initially diagnosed with Graves' hyperthyroidism and developed ophthalmopathy during follow-up. Total RNA was extracted with Trizol reagent, and quality was checked on an Agilent 2100 Bioanalyzer.

In regard to this clonotype: The antigen this receptor binds is unknown. A much larger clone is a single base away; this may be a read error.

Sample: blood. This chain is built from TRBV4-1 and TRBJ2-1; the best D guess is TRBD2, with 6 bases matching. The sequence came from a woman under 40 with Graves' hyperthyroidism that later progressed to Graves' ophthalmopathy. The CDR3 loop reads CASGSTRLAYNEQFF. The nucleotide sequence is given as TGCGCCAGCGGCTCTACGAGACTAGCCTACAATGAGCAGTTCTTC.